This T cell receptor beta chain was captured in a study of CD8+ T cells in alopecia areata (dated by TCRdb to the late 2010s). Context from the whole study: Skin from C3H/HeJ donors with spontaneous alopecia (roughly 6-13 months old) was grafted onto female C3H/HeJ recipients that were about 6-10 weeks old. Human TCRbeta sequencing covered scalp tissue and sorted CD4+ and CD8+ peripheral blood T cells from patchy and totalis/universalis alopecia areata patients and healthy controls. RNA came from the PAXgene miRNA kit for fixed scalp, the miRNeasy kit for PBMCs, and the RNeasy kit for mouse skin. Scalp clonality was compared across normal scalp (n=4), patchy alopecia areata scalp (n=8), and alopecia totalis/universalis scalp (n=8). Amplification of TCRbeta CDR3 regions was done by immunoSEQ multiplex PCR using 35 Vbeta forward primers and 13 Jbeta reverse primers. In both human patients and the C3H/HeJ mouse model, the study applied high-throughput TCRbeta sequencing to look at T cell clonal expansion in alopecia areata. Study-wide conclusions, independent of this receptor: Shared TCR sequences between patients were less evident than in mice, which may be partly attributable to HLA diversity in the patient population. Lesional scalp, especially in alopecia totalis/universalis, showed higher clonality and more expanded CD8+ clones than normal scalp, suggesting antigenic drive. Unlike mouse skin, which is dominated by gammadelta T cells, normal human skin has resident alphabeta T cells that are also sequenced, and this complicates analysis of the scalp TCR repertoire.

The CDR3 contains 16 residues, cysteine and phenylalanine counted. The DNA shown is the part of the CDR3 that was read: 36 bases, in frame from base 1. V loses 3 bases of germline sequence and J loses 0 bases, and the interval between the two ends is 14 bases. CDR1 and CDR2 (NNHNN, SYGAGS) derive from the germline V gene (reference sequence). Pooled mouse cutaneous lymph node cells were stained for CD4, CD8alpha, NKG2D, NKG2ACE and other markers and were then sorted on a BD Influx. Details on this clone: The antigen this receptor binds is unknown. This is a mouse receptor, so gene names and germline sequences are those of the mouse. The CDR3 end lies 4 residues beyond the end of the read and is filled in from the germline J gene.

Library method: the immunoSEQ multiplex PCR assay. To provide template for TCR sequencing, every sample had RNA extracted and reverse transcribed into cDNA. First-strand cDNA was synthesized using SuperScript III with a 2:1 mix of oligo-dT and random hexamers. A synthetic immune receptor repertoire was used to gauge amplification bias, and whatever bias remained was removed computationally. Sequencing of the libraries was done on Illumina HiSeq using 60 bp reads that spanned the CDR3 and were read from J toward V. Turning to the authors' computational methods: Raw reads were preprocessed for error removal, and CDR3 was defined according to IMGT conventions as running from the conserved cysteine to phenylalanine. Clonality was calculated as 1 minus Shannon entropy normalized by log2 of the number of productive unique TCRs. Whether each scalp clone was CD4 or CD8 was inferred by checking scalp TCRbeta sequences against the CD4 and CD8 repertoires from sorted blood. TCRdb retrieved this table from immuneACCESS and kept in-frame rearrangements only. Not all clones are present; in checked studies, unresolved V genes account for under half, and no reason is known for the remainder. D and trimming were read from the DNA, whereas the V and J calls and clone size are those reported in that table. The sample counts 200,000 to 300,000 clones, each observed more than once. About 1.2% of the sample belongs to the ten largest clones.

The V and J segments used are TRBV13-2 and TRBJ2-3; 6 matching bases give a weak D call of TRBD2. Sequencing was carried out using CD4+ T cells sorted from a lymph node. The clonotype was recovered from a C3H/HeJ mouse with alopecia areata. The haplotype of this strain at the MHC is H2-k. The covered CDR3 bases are TGTGCCAGCGGTGTATCTGGGGCCCATAGTGCAGAA. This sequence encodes CASGVSGAHSAE. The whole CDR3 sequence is CASGVSGAHSAETLYF.